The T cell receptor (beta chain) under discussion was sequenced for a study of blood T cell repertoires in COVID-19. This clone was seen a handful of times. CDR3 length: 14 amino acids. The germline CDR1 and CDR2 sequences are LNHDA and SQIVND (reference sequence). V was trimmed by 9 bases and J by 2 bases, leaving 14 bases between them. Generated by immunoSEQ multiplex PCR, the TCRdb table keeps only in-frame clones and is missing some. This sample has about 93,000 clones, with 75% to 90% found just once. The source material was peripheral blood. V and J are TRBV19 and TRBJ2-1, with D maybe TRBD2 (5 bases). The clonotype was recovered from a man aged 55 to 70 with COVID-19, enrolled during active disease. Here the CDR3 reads CASEAGRPYNEQFF. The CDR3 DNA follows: TGTGCCAGCGAGGCGGGCAGACCCTACAATGAGCAGTTCTTC.